The TCR beta chain described here comes from a study of neurological immune-mediated disorders. Study-wide results and limits: Sharing of CDR3 amino acid sequences among expanded clones across subjects was absent, suggesting private repertoires in all groups.

Synthesis of cDNA was carried out by template-switch 5'RACE. The reaction used 10-nucleotide random UMIs. TCRdb re-analysed the 5' RACE reads in MiXCR, keeping a single row per CDR3 protein. The sample holds 25,000 to 35,000 distinct CDR3 sequences, about 16% seen once. By share of the sample, this clonotype is medium-sized. Its antigen is unknown. Regarding time point: technical triplicate 3. The CDR3 consists of 12 residues. Germline CDR1 is SGHRS and CDR2 is YFSETQ. V was trimmed by 0 bases and J by 8 bases, leaving 8 bases between them. The sequence was collected from a female donor with HTLV-1-associated myelopathy (HAM/TSP). The sample comprised CD4+ T cells from blood. V usage is TRBV5-1 and J usage is TRBJ1-1; a weak D match, TRBD1 (5 bases). The CDR3 protein is CASSLVSGEAFF. The CDR3 region has the DNA TGCGCCAGCAGCTTGGTATCAGGGGAAGCTTTCTTT.